What follows describes a single T cell receptor beta chain. Its antigen is not identified. TCRalpha and TCRbeta libraries used 5'RACE with constant-segment primers and UMIs. TCRdb re-derived calls from the 5' RACE reads in MiXCR, one entry per CDR3 protein. The data hold roughly 170,000 distinct CDR3 sequences, with 20% to 25% observed a single time. The data derive from a study of T-cell memory formation after mild COVID-19. Whole-study context: Largely, TCR clusters stayed within a single donor.

Study-wide results and caveats: A second wave expanding day 15 to 37 was CD4+-biased; contracting clones were balanced. CM and EM subsets held most contracting CD4+ clones; EMRA held CD8+ ones.

Germline V gene data show CDR1 as SEHNR and CDR2 as FQNEAQ (reference sequence). V lost 5 bases and J lost 3, with 11 bases in between. This CDR3 is 13 amino acids long. Sequencing was carried out using PBMCs or a T cell subset sorted from them (not recorded which). The receptor was isolated from an adult woman who had mild COVID-19 (a few samples of this study predate the infection). Cell type and time point are not known. The chain uses TRBV7-9 and TRBJ2-7; D unresolved. The DNA for the CDR3 is TGTGCCAGCAGCCCCCCCCGCAGCTACGAGCAGTACTTC. Its protein product is CASSPPRSYEQYF.